These 7 T cell receptor beta chains came from one sample sequenced in a study of T cell clones after liver transplantation. Some clones are missing from TCRdb's copy, which holds only in-frame ones; the method was immunoSEQ multiplex PCR. The sample holds 25,000 to 35,000 clones, around 95% seen once. The sample was CD8+ T cells from blood, taken 12 months after liver transplant. The receptors derive from a human patient who received a liver transplant. Some of the T cells may derive from the graft donor.

This chain links TRBV28 with TRBJ2-1; tentatively, D is TRBD1 or TRBD2 (5 bases each). In germline, CDR1 is MDHEN, CDR2 SYDVKM. Trimming stripped 3 bases from V and 14 bases from J, with 23 bases between. The CDR3 sequence is 15 residues long. The CDR3 DNA is TGTGCCAGCAGTTTGGGGCTAGTAGTCTCCCTGGGGGAGTTCTTC. Its protein is CASSLGLVVSLGEFF.

The chain has TRBV2 and TRBJ2-7, with TRBD1 identical over 7 bases. This CDR3 region has 13 residues. V trimming: 8 bases; J trimming: 3 bases; junction bases outside the gene matches: 7. CDR1 is SNHLY, CDR2 FYNNEI, per germline. Written as DNA, the CDR3 is TGTGCCAGCGAGATCCCAGGGGGCTACGAGCAGTACTTC. It is translated as CASEIPGGYEQYF.

The chain uses TRBV7-8 and TRBJ2-5; maybe TRBD1 (5 bases). CDR1 is SGHVS and CDR2 is FQNEAQ in the germline V gene. CDR3 length: 14 amino acids. Deletions cut 2 bases from V and 2 bases from J, with 9 bases between. CDR3 amino acids: CASSLWAGQETQYF. CDR3 bases: TGTGCCAGCAGCTTATGGGCAGGGCAAGAGACCCAGTACTTC.

This clone has only a few counts. The rearrangement joins TRBV7-6 to TRBJ2-7; D remains ambiguous. Trimming shortened V by 5 bases and J by 3 bases, and 11 bases separated the two germline ends. The germline gives CDR1 SGHVS, CDR2 FNYEAQ. The CDR3 is 13 amino acids. Written as DNA, the CDR3 is TGTGCCAGCAGCCCCGGGCCCAACTACGAGCAGTACTTC. Amino acids: CASSPGPNYEQYF.

In its sample, this clone was seen once. The chain has TRBV11-3 and TRBJ2-5; unclear D gene. The J call is uncertain, as TRBJ2-7 better fits the DNA end. This CDR3 has 11 amino acids. The germline V gene has CDR1 SGHNT and CDR2 YENEEA. In DNA, the CDR3 is TGTGCCAGCAGGTATGGGCCCGAGCAGTACTTC. Amino acids: CASRYGPEQYF.

V and J are TRBV15 and TRBJ1-1; weak D call: TRBD1 (6 bases). CDR1 is LNHNV and CDR2 is YYDKDF in the germline V gene (reference sequence). V was shortened by 8 bases and J by 5 bases, with 15 bases between the two germline ends. This CDR3 spans 13 amino acids. The CDR3 DNA reads TGTGCCACCGAGAGGAGGGGGGTGACTGAAGCTTTCTTT. Translation: CATERRGVTEAFF.

The chain links TRBV29-1 to TRBJ2-1; D gene unclear. The CDR3 sequence is 12 residues long. V was pared by 0 bases and J by 8 bases, with 8 bases between. The germline V gene encodes CDR1 SQVTM and CDR2 ANQGSEA. DNA for the CDR3: TGCAGCGTTGAAGATCTCCCAGATGAGCAGTTCTTC. It encodes CSVEDLPDEQFF.